Included here is one T cell receptor (beta chain) sequence, with context. This sample was included in a study of blood T cell repertoires in COVID-19. The assay was immunoSEQ multiplex PCR, and TCRdb's table has in-frame clones only and misses some. Among 540,000 or so clones listed, about 88% were seen once. Trimming removed 4 bases from V and 6 bases from J, with 12 bases in between. The CDR3 runs to 13 residues. CDR1 is SGHRS, CDR2 YFSETQ, per germline. This chain connects TRBV5-1 to TRBJ2-3; TRBD1 might be the D (7 bases). This TCR was recovered from a woman in her 50s with COVID-19, enrolled during active disease. Sequenced material: peripheral blood. The CDR3 region is CASSAGQPDTQYF. For the CDR3, the DNA is TGCGCCAGCAGCGCGGGACAGCCGGATACGCAGTATTTT.